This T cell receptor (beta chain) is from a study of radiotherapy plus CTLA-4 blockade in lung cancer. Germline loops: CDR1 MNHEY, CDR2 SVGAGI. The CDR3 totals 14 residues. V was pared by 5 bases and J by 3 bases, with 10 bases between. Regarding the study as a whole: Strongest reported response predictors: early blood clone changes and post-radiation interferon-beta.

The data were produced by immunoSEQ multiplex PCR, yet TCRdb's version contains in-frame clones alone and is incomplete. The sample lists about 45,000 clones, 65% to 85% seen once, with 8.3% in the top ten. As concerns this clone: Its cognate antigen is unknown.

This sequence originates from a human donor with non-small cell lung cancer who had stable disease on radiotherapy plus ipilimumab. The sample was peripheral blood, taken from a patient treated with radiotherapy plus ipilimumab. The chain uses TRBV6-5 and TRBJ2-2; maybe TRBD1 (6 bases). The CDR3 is CASSTGHYTGELFF. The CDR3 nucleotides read TGTGCCAGCAGTACGGGACACTACACCGGGGAGCTGTTTTTT.